This T cell receptor (beta chain) was sequenced in a study of CD8+ T cells in alopecia areata. About the study: Transfer of skin from roughly 6-12-month-old C3H/HeJ graft donors with spontaneous alopecia was made to approximately 7-11-week-old female C3H/HeJ mice.

Sorting used CD4, CD8alpha, NKG2D, NKG2ACE and other markers on pooled cutaneous lymph node cells. As regards this clone: Gene names denote mouse genes. Coverage ceases 4 residues before the CDR3 finishes, and the germline J gene fills in the end. The sample contains more than one DNA sequence encoding this CDR3.

RNA extraction and reverse transcription yielded cDNA as sequencing template. Sequencing used immunoSEQ multiplex PCR; TCRdb keeps in-frame clones, though not all of them. Captured here are about 270,000 clones, none seen once; the top ten comprise 1.2%. The CDR3 extends over 15 amino acids. The trim removed 4 bases at V and 0 bases at J, leaving 4 bases unmatched. Germline V gene data show CDR1 as NNHDY and CDR2 as SYVADS. This clonotype was sampled from a C3H/HeJ mouse with alopecia areata. Mouse MHC haplotype: H2-k. The chain is built from TRBV13-3 and TRBJ2-3; 8 nucleotides line up with TRBD2. The sample consisted of CD4+ T cells sorted from a lymph node. CDR3 DNA (partial): TGTGCCAGCAGTCCGGACTGGGCTAGTGCAGAA. It encodes CASSPDWASAE. The full CDR3 protein is CASSPDWASAETLYF.